These 20 T cell receptor beta chains originate from one sample sequenced in a study of CD8 T cells in Susac syndrome. It was with random hexamers that roughly 0.5 to 1 ug RNA was reverse transcribed. TCRdb recomputed calls from the immunoSEQ multiplex PCR reads with MiXCR, one row per CDR3 protein. The sample yields 300,000 to 350,000 distinct CDR3 sequences, about 91% seen once. Specimen: CD4+ T cells from PBMCs. The origin of the receptors is a human donor with multiple sclerosis.

This clonotype was counted only a few times. This chain connects TRBV5-1 to TRBJ2-5; no firm D call. CDR3 size: 15 residues. V lost 0 bases, J lost 5 bases, and 14 bases lay in between. Germline CDR1 and CDR2: SGHRS and YFSETQ. CDR3 protein: CASSLGQIFGETQYF. CDR3 DNA sequence: TGCGCCAGCAGCTTGGGTCAAATATTCGGGGAGACCCAGTACTTC.

V usage is TRBV18 and J usage is TRBJ1-1; possible D gene TRBD1, 6 bases. CDR3 size: 16 residues. The germline V gene encodes CDR1 KGHSH and CDR2 LQKENI. V was cut by 4 bases and J by 0 bases, with 15 bases left in between. CDR3 DNA: TGTGCCAGCTCACGGAGGACAGACAACATGAACACTGAAGCTTTCTTT. It specifies CASSRRTDNMNTEAFF.

The chain is built from TRBV5-8 and TRBJ2-2; 10 bases are shared with TRBD2. CDR3 length: 17 amino acids. CDR1 and CDR2 (germline): SGHTS, YDEGEE. V lost 5 bases, J lost 1 base, and 8 bases stayed unmatched. The CDR3 loop is CASRTVAGGMNTGELFF. The CDR3 bases are TGTGCCAGCAGGACCGTAGCGGGAGGAATGAACACCGGGGAGCTGTTTTTT.

This chain's CDR3 is CASSLRAGAGGDTQYF. The DNA for the CDR3 is TGTGCCAGCAGCTTAAGGGCGGGAGCGGGCGGAGATACGCAGTATTTT. This chain connects TRBV7-3 to TRBJ2-3; 7 nucleotides match TRBD2. The J segment lost 5 bases and the V segment lost 1 base, leaving 9 bases of the junction unmatched. The CDR3 consists of 16 residues. Germline V gene data show CDR1 as SGHTA and CDR2 as FQGTGA.

This chain uses TRBV5-1 with TRBJ2-2; no definite D call. CDR1 and CDR2 from the germline V gene are SGHRS and YFSETQ. V shed 4 bases and J shed 5 bases, with 15 bases lying between them. This CDR3 contains 15 residues. The CDR3: CASSAATPRTGELFF. The DNA for the CDR3 is TGCGCCAGCAGCGCAGCGACCCCACGAACCGGGGAGCTGTTTTTT.

The V call is TRBV7-2, the J call TRBJ1-5; D might be TRBD1 (6 bases). Germline V gene sequence: CDR1 SGHTA, CDR2 FQGNSA. The length of the CDR3 is 15 residues. Trimming took off 4 bases at V and 4 bases at J, with 14 bases between the two ends. The CDR3 here is CASSSDRSGNQPQHF. In DNA, the CDR3 is TGTGCCAGCAGCTCCGACAGGTCGGGGAATCAGCCCCAGCATTTT.

This chain connects TRBV2 to TRBJ2-2, with D perhaps assigned TRBD1 or TRBD2 (5 bases each). V lost 2 bases and J lost 4, with 8 bases in between. The CDR3 extends over 14 amino acids. Germline V gene lookup returns CDR1 SNHLY and CDR2 FYNNEI. The CDR3 DNA is TGTGCCAGCAGTGAATACGGGACCACCGGGGAGCTGTTTTTT. This sequence encodes CASSEYGTTGELFF.

V gene TRBV20-1 combines with J gene TRBJ2-7; D is unresolved. The CDR3 runs to 11 residues. Germline V gives CDR1 DFQATT, CDR2 SNEGSKA (reference sequence). Trimming cost V 5 bases and J 2 bases, with 7 bases left between them. The chain's CDR3 is CSAQGTYEQYF. DNA of the CDR3: TGCAGTGCTCAAGGGACCTACGAGCAGTACTTC.

In nucleotides, the CDR3 is TGTGCCAGCACCTCGGATAGCTCCTACGAGCAGTACTTC. Translating it yields CASTSDSSYEQYF. The chain carries TRBV12-3 or TRBV12-4 and TRBJ2-7; D gene ambiguous. The V end lost 7 bases, the J end lost 0 bases, and 10 bases lay between the germline ends. The CDR3 covers 13 residues.

The V call is TRBV5-1, the J call TRBJ2-3; 9 nucleotides match TRBD2. Germline V gene lookup returns CDR1 SGHRS and CDR2 YFSETQ. The CDR3 consists of 16 residues. Unmatched junction bases numbered 6, after V lost 2 bases and J lost 2 bases. Written as DNA, the CDR3 is TGCGCCAGCAGCTTTCGACTAGCGGAGTACACAGATACGCAGTATTTT. Translation: CASSFRLAEYTDTQYF.

In its sample, this clonotype was seen once. The chain is built from TRBV5-8 and TRBJ2-1; 13 nucleotides align to TRBD2. This CDR3 spans 15 amino acids. Germline-derived CDR1 and CDR2 are SGHTS and YDEGEE. J was trimmed by 6 bases and V by 4 bases; bases with no gene match: 4. In DNA, the CDR3 is TGTGCCAGCAGCAAGGGGACTAGCGGGATCAATGAGCAGTTCTTC. Protein: CASSKGTSGINEQFF.

The V gene is TRBV9, the J gene TRBJ2-2; unclear D gene. Germline CDR1 is SGDLS and CDR2 is YYNGEE. The V end lost 4 bases, the J end lost 5 bases, and 12 bases lay between the germline ends. CDR3 length: 14 residues. The CDR3: CASSPPQSTGELFF. As DNA, the CDR3 is TGTGCCAGCAGCCCACCACAGTCAACCGGGGAGCTGTTTTTT.

J is TRBJ1-2 and V is TRBV12-3 or TRBV12-4; D gene ambiguous. V lost 5 bases to trimming and J lost 5 bases, with 9 bases between them. This CDR3 has 12 residues. The CDR3 DNA reads as TGTGCCAGCAGTAAGGCCGGTTATGGCTACACCTTC. Translation gives CASSKAGYGYTF.

V and J are TRBV28 and TRBJ1-4, with a possible D match to TRBD1 (6 bases). The CDR3 contains 14 residues. Germline values: CDR1 MDHEN, CDR2 SYDVKM. The germline V and J ends were trimmed by 5 bases and 11 bases, with 18 bases remaining between them. The CDR3 sequence: CASSPSLGGFKLFF. Here the CDR3 DNA reads TGTGCCAGCAGTCCCTCATTAGGGGGATTTAAACTGTTTTTT.

This chain uses TRBV20-1 with TRBJ1-4, with D unclear. The CDR3 sequence is 15 residues long. In germline, CDR1 is DFQATT, CDR2 SNEGSKA (reference sequence). V lost 4 bases to trimming and J lost 0 bases, with 12 bases between them. This CDR3 is CSATDRRATNEKLFF. The CDR3 region has the DNA TGCAGTGCTACGGACCGGAGAGCAACTAATGAAAAACTGTTTTTT.

The chain is built from TRBV6-2 or TRBV6-3 and TRBJ1-1, with D possibly being TRBD1 (5 bases). Germline CDR1 MNHEY, CDR2 SVGEGT. Deletions cut 5 bases from V and 5 bases from J, with 12 bases between. The CDR3 totals 13 residues. The CDR3 is CASSKFEGTEAFF. For the CDR3, the DNA is TGTGCCAGCAGTAAATTTGAGGGGACTGAAGCTTTCTTT.

J is TRBJ2-3 and V is TRBV9, with TRBD2 identical over 13 bases. The V gene end was trimmed by 0 bases and the J gene end by 1 base; junction bases not matched to a gene: 8. The CDR3 totals 19 residues. The germline gives CDR1 SGDLS, CDR2 YYNGEE. As DNA, the CDR3 is TGTGCCAGCAGCGTAGCTTCCGGACTAGCGGGAGATCGCACAGATACGCAGTATTTT. Amino acid sequence: CASSVASGLAGDRTDTQYF.

The rearrangement links TRBV21-1 to TRBJ1-2; TRBD1, as called in the table, went unchecked against the DNA. TRBV21-1 is a pseudogene segment. The CDR3 totals 19 residues. CDR3 DNA sequence: TGTGCCAGCAGCAAAGCGTCCGGGACAGGGCCAGAAATCGGCTATGGCTACACCTTC. Translation: CASSKASGTGPEIGYGYTF.

This chain uses TRBV12-3 or TRBV12-4 with TRBJ1-1, with 8 bases matching TRBD1. The CDR3 runs to 14 residues. After removal of 6 bases from V and 4 bases from J, the junction contained 7 bases not matched to a gene. The CDR3 DNA reads TGTGCCAGCAGCAAACAGGGGGTTTTCACTGAAGCTTTCTTT. The encoded protein is CASSKQGVFTEAFF.

This clonotype was picked up one time. This rearrangement joins TRBV18 to TRBJ2-3; 9 nucleotides align to TRBD2. Germline V gives CDR1 KGHSH, CDR2 LQKENI. The CDR3 has 15 amino acids. The V segment lost 3 bases and the J segment 2 bases; nucleotides outside the gene matches: 3. The CDR3: CASSPAGGPTDTQYF. The CDR3 nucleotides are TGTGCCAGCTCACCCGCGGGGGGGCCCACAGATACGCAGTATTTT. Based on the CDR3 plus reference TRBV18 and TRBJ2-3, the full variable domain is NAGVMQNPRHLVRRRGQEARLRCSPMKGHSHVYWYRQLPEEGLKFMVYLQKENIIDESGMPKERFSAEFPKEGPSILRIQQVVRGDSAAYFCASSPAGGPTDTQYFGPGTRLTVL.